This TCR beta chain comes out of a study of blood T cell repertoires in COVID-19. The protocol was immunoSEQ multiplex PCR, while the TCRdb copy is restricted to in-frame clones and leaves out a portion. The sample lists about 140,000 clones, over 75% occurring once. The CDR3 covers 16 residues. The V and J ends lost 3 bases and 4 bases, in that order; junction bases with no gene match: 9. From germline, CDR1 is MDHEN and CDR2 SYDVKM. The V and J genes are TRBV28 and TRBJ1-2; TRBD1 aligns across 9 bases. The origin of this receptor is a man aged 50 or older with acute or convalescent COVID-19. Sequencing was carried out using peripheral blood. The CDR3 reads CASSFAGQGISYGYTF. The CDR3 region has the DNA TGTGCCAGCAGTTTTGCGGGACAGGGTATAAGCTATGGCTACACCTTC.